This entry lists 16 T cell receptor beta chains sequenced from one sample in a study of response to subunit inactivated influenza vaccine. TCRdb fed the RT-PCR reads into MiXCR, producing one record per CDR3 protein. The repertoire has about 520,000 distinct CDR3 sequences, 7.2% of them found once; the top ten carry about an eighth. The source material was PBMCs from blood, sampled roughly 24 months after vaccination. Receptor source: a man aged 50 to 75 who received an inactivated influenza vaccine.

There are many counts of this clonotype. The chain recombines TRBV28 with TRBJ2-2, with D perhaps being TRBD1 or TRBD2 (5 bases each). Germline assignment: CDR1 MDHEN and CDR2 SYDVKM. CDR3 length: 14 residues. Trimming cost V 6 bases and J 5 bases, with 13 bases left between them. Here the CDR3 DNA reads TGTGCCAGCAGGAGGGGAGTTGGTACCGGGGAGCTGTTTTTT. This gives the protein CASRRGVGTGELFF. The full variable domain, completed using reference TRBV28 and TRBJ2-2, is DVKVTQSSRYLVKRTGEKVFLECVQDMDHENMFWYRQDPGLGLRLIYFSYDVKMKEKGDIPEGYSVSREKKERFSLILESASTNQTSMYLCASRRGVGTGELFFGEGSRLTVL.

This clonotype has a handful of counts. The rearrangement joins TRBV28 to TRBJ2-7, with D perhaps TRBD2 (7 bases). This CDR3 region has 14 residues. The germline V gene has CDR1 MDHEN and CDR2 SYDVKM. With 6 bases removed from V and 4 bases from J, the gap between germline ends came to 16 bases. CDR3 amino acids: CASSSWGGVYEQYF. CDR3 nucleotide sequence: TGTGCCAGCAGCTCTTGGGGGGGCGTATACGAGCAGTACTTC.

This clonotype was observed a handful of times. This chain joins TRBV4-3 and TRBJ2-2; 10 nucleotides agree with TRBD2. This CDR3 has 16 amino acids. Trimming cost V 1 base and J 3 bases; bases outside gene matches: 2. Germline V gives CDR1 LGHNA, CDR2 YSLEER. Here the CDR3 DNA reads TGCGCCAGCAGCCAAGGAGCGGGAGGGGACACCGGGGAGCTGTTTTTT. Its translation: CASSQGAGGDTGELFF.

This clonotype was counted at least ten times. The rearrangement links TRBV6-6 to TRBJ2-7; D tentatively reads TRBD1 or TRBD2 (5 bases each). V gave up 6 bases and J gave up 6 bases, with 21 bases separating them. This CDR3 has 15 amino acids. CDR1 is MNHNY, CDR2 SVGAGI, per germline (reference sequence). The CDR3 reads CASSPPLGVGSEQYF. CDR3 sequence (DNA): TGTGCCAGCAGCCCACCATTGGGGGTTGGTTCCGAGCAGTACTTC.

About this clonotype: The missing conserved phenylalanine or tryptophan at the end of this CDR3 makes a read error likely. This chain joins TRBV7-6 and TRBJ2-7; D call uncertain. The germline V and J ends were trimmed by 5 bases and 0 bases, with 20 bases remaining between them. The germline V gene has CDR1 SGHVS and CDR2 FNYEAQ. The CDR3 consists of 17 residues. Here the CDR3 DNA reads TGTGCCAGCAGCCACTCCTGCCTACAGAGGAGCTCCTACGAGCAGTACTCC. It yields the protein CASSHSCLQRSSYEQYS.

The chain links TRBV5-1 to TRBJ2-7; D not certain. The V end lost 0 bases, the J end lost 4 bases, and 8 bases lay between the germline ends. The CDR3 has 13 residues. Germline V gene lookup returns CDR1 SGHRS and CDR2 YFSETQ. The CDR3 spells CASSLAVGYEQYF. CDR3 nucleotide sequence: TGCGCCAGCAGCTTGGCCGTAGGGTACGAGCAGTACTTC.

This clonotype occurred many times. The gene calls are TRBV7-9 and TRBJ1-1; 9 bases fit TRBD1. The CDR3 runs 17 residues. The trim removed 5 bases at V and 4 bases at J, leaving 14 bases unmatched. Germline lookup yields CDR1 SEHNR and CDR2 FQNEAQ (reference sequence). The DNA of the CDR3 is TGTGCCAGCAGCCCCTGGGTGGACAGGGGCCGAAGCACTGAAGCTTTCTTT. As protein: CASSPWVDRGRSTEAFF.

This clonotype was counted a few times. This chain connects TRBV12-3 or TRBV12-4 to TRBJ1-4, with D possibly matching TRBD1 (5 bases). There are 13 residues in the CDR3. Trimming removed 4 bases at V and 6 bases at J, with 9 bases between. CDR3 sequence: CASSSDMDEKLFF. CDR3 in DNA: TGTGCCAGCAGTTCGGACATGGATGAAAAACTGTTTTTT.

On this clonotype: A much larger clone sits a single nucleotide away, making a read error possible. The chain carries TRBV5-6 and TRBJ1-2; the D gene is possibly TRBD1 (5 bases). CDR1 is SGHDT and CDR2 is YYEEEE in the germline V gene. This CDR3 is 14 amino acids long. The V end was cut by 3 bases, the J end by 3 bases, with 12 bases between. CDR3 loop: CASSSGGSHYGYTF. The CDR3 bases are TGTGCCAGCAGCTCCGGGGGATCCCACTATGGCTACACCTTC.

This clonotype was observed at least ten times. This sequence joins TRBV28 and TRBJ1-4; D unresolved. CDR3 length equals 11 residues. The germline CDR1 and CDR2 sequences are MDHEN and SYDVKM. V was pared by 3 bases and J by 8 bases, with 4 bases between. The CDR3 protein is CASSFREKLFF. The CDR3 DNA reads as TGTGCCAGCAGTTTCAGAGAAAAACTGTTTTTT. Filled out from reference TRBV28 and TRBJ1-4, the complete variable domain reads DVKVTQSSRYLVKRTGEKVFLECVQDMDHENMFWYRQDPGLGLRLIYFSYDVKMKEKGDIPEGYSVSREKKERFSLILESASTNQTSMYLCASSFREKLFFGSGTQLSVL.

This sequence joins TRBV4-3 and TRBJ1-2, with 7 bases lining up with TRBD1. CDR1 LGHNA and CDR2 YSLEER come from the germline V gene. V trimming: 4 bases; J trimming: 6 bases; junction bases outside the gene matches: 5. CDR3 length: 13 amino acids. The CDR3 protein is CASSPIGQDGYTF. The CDR3 DNA follows: TGCGCCAGCAGCCCCATAGGACAGGATGGCTACACCTTC.

In its sample, this clonotype was seen a few times. This chain uses TRBV29-1 with TRBJ1-1, with unresolved D. Germline CDR1 SQVTM, CDR2 ANQGSEA. CDR3 length equals 14 residues. V lost 3 bases to trimming and J lost 5 bases, with 16 bases between them. For the CDR3, the DNA is TGCAGCGTTGAGTCCACCCGGGGTGTTACTGAAGCTTTCTTT. Translation gives CSVESTRGVTEAFF.

This clonotype was recorded at least ten times. The chain recombines TRBV4-2 with TRBJ1-5; D is unresolved. Germline CDR1 reads LGHNA; CDR2 reads YNFKEQ. The CDR3 covers 16 residues. Trimming left V 1 base short and J 0 bases short, with 10 bases between. The CDR3 here is CASSQGTVNSNQPQHF. CDR3 bases: TGTGCCAGCAGCCAAGGAACGGTTAATAGCAATCAGCCCCAGCATTTT.

This clonotype was observed at least ten times. The chain has TRBV6-2 or TRBV6-3 and TRBJ2-7; D gene uncertain. This CDR3 is built from 13 residues. V lost 7 bases, J lost 4 bases, and 14 bases lay in between. Germline CDR1 reads MNHEY; CDR2 reads SVGEGT. Here the CDR3 reads CASTRPSRYEQYF. The CDR3 nucleotides read TGTGCCAGCACAAGACCCAGCAGGTACGAGCAGTACTTC.

This clonotype was observed a few times. The chain has TRBV29-1 and TRBJ1-2; 7 bases map to TRBD1. The CDR3 totals 11 residues. Germline V gene sequence: CDR1 SQVTM, CDR2 ANQGSEA. J lost 7 bases, V lost 4 bases, and 3 bases had no gene match. The CDR3 reads CSVGQGGGYTF. In DNA, the CDR3 is TGCAGCGTTGGTCAGGGGGGTGGCTACACCTTC.

The chain recombines TRBV12-3 or TRBV12-4 with TRBJ2-3; TRBD2 agrees at 8 bases. The length of the CDR3 is 15 residues. With V trimmed by 6 bases and J by 7 bases, 12 bases remained unmatched. The CDR3 coding sequence is TGTGCCAGCAGCCTAGCGGGCCCGACTTCTAATACGCAGTATTTT. It encodes CASSLAGPTSNTQYF.